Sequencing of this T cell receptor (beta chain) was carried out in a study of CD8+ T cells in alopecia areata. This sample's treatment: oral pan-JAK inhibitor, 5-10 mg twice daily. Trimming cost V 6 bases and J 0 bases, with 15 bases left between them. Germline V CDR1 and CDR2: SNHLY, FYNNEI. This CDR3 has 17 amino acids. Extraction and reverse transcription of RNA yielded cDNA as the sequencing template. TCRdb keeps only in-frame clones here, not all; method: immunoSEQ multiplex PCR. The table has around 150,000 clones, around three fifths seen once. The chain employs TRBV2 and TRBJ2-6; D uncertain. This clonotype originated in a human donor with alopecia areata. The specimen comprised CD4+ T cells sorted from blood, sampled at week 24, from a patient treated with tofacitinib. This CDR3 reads CASRAFSGRSGANVLTF. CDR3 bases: TGTGCCAGCAGGGCTTTTTCCGGGCGCTCTGGGGCCAACGTCCTGACTTTC.